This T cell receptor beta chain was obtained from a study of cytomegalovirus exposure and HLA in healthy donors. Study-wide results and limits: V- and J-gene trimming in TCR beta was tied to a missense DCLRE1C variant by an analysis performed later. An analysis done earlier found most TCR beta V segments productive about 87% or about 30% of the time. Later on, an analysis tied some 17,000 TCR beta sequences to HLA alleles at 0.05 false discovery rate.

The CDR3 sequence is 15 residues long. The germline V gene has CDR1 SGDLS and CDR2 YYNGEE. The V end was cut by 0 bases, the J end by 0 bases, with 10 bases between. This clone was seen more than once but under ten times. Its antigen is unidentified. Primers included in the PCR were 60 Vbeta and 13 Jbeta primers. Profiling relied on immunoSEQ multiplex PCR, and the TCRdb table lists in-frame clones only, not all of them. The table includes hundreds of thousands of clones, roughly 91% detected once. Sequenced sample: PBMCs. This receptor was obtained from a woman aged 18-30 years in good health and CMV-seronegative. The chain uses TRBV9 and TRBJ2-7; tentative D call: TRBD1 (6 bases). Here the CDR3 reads CASSVVGGHSYEQYF. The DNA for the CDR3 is TGTGCCAGCAGCGTAGTTGGGGGCCACTCCTACGAGCAGTACTTC.